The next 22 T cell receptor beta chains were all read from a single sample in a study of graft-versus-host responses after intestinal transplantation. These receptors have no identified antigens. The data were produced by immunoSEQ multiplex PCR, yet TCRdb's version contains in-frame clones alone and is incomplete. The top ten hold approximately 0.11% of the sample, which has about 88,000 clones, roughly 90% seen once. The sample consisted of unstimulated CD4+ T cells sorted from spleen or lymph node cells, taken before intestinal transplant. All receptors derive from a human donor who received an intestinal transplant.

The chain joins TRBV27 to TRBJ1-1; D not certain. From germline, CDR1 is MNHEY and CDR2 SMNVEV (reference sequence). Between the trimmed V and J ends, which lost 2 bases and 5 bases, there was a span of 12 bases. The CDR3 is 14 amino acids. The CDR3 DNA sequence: TGTGCCAGCAGTTTAGAGGGCCTGGGGACTGAAGCTTTCTTT. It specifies CASSLEGLGTEAFF.

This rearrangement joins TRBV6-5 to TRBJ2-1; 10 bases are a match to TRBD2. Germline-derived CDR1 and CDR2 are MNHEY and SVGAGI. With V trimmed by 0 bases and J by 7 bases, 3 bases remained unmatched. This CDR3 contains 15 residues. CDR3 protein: CASSYSLAGVNEQFF. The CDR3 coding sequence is TGTGCCAGCAGTTACTCGCTAGCGGGGGTGAATGAGCAGTTCTTC.

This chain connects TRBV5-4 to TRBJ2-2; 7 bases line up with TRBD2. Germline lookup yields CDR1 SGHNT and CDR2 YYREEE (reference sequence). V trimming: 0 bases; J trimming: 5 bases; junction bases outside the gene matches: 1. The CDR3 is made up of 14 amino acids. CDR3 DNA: TGTGCCAGCAGCTTGGGACTAGCTACCGGGGAGCTGTTTTTT. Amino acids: CASSLGLATGELFF.

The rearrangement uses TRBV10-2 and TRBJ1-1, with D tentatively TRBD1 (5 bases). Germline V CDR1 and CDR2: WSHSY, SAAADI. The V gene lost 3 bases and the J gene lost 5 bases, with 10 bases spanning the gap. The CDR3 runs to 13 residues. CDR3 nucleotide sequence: TGCGCCAGCAGTGAAGGGGTAGGGACTGAAGCTTTCTTT. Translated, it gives CASSEGVGTEAFF.

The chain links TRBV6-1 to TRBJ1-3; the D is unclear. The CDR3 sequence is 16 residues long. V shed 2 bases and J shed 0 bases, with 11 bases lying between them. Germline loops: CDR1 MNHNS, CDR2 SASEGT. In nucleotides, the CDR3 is TGTGCCAGCAGTGAACAGAGAGGAACCTCTGGAAACACCATATATTTT. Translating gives CASSEQRGTSGNTIYF.

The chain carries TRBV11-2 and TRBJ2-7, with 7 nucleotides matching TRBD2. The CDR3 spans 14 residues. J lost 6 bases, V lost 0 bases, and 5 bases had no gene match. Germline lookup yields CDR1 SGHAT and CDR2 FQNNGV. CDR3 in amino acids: CASSLDRSGAEQYF. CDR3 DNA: TGTGCCAGCAGCTTAGATCGGAGCGGGGCCGAGCAGTACTTC.

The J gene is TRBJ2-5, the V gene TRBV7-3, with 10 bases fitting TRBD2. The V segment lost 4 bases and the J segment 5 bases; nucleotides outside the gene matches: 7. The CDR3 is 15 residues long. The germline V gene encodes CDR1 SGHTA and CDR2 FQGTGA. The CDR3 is CASSSRAGGRETQYF. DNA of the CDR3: TGTGCCAGCAGCTCGAGAGCGGGGGGGCGGGAGACCCAGTACTTC.

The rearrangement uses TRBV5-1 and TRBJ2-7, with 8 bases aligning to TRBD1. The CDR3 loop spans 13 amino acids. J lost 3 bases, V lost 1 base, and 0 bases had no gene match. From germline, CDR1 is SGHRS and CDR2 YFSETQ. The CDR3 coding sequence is TGCGCCAGCAGCTTGACAGGGGGCTACGAGCAGTACTTC. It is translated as CASSLTGGYEQYF.

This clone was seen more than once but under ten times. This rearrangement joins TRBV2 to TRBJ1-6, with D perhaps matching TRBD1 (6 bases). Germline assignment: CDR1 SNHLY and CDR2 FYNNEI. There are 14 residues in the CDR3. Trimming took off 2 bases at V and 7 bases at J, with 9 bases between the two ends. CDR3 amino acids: CASSELGANSPLHF. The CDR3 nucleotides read TGTGCCAGCAGTGAATTGGGGGCGAATTCACCCCTCCACTTT.

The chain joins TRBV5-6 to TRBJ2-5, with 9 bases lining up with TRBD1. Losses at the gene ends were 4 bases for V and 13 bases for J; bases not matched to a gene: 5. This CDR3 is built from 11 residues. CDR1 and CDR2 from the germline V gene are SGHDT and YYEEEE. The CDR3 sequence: CASSGQGSSYF. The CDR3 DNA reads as TGTGCCAGCAGCGGACAGGGGTCCTCGTACTTC.

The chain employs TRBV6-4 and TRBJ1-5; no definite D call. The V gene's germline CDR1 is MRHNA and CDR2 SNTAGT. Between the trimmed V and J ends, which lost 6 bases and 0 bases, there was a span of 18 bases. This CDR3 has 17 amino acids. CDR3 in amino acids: CASRKGRANNSNQPQHF. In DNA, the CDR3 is TGTGCCAGCAGAAAAGGGAGGGCGAATAATAGCAATCAGCCCCAGCATTTT.

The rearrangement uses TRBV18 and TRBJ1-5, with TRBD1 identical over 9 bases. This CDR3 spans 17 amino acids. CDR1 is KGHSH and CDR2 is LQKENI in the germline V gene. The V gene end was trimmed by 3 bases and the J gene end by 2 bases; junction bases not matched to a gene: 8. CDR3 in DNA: TGTGCCAGCTCACCTAGGGACAGGGTGGGTGGCAATCAGCCCCAGCATTTT. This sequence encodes CASSPRDRVGGNQPQHF. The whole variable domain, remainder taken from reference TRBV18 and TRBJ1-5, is NAGVMQNPRHLVRRRGQEARLRCSPMKGHSHVYWYRQLPEEGLKFMVYLQKENIIDESGMPKERFSAEFPKEGPSILRIQQVVRGDSAAYFCASSPRDRVGGNQPQHFGDGTRLSIL.

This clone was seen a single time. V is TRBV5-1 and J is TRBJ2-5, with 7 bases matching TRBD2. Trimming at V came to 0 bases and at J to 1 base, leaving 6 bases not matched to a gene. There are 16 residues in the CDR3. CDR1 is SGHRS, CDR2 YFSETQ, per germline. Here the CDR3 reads CASSLGTAGVQETQYF. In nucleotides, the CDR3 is TGCGCCAGCAGCTTGGGGACGGCGGGGGTCCAAGAGACCCAGTACTTC.

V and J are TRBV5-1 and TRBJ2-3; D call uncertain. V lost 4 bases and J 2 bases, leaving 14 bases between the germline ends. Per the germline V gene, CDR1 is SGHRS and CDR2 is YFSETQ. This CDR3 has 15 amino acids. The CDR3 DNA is TGCGCCAGCAGCCAAGCCCCAACTGCCACAGATACGCAGTATTTT. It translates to CASSQAPTATDTQYF.

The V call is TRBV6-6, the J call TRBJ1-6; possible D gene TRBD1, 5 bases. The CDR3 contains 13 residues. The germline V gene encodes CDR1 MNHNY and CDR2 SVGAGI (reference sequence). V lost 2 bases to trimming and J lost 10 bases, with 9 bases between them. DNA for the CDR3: TGTGCCAGCAGTTACGTAGGGGAATCACCCCTCCACTTT. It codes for CASSYVGESPLHF.

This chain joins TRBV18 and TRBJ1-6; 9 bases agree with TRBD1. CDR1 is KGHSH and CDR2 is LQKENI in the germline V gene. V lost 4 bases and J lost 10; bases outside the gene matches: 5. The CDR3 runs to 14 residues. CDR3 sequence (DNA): TGTGCCAGCTCACAGGACAGGGGTGGATCACCCCTCCACTTT. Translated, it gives CASSQDRGGSPLHF.

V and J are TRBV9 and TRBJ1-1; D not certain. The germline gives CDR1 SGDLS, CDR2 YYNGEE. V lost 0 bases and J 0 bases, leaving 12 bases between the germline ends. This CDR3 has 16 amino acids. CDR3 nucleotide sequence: TGTGCCAGCAGCGTAGCTACACCGGAGGTGAACACTGAAGCTTTCTTT. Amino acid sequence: CASSVATPEVNTEAFF.

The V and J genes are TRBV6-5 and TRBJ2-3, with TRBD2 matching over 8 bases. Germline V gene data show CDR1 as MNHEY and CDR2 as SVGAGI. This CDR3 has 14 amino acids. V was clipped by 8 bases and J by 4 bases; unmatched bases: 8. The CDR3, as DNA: TGTGCCAGCCGGCGCGGGGGGTGGGCAGATACGCAGTATTTT. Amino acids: CASRRGGWADTQYF.

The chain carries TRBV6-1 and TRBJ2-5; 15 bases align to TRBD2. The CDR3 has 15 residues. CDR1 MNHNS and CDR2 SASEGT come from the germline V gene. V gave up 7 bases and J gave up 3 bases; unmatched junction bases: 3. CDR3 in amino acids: CASTWTSGGEETQYF. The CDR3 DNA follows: TGTGCCAGCACCTGGACTAGCGGGGGGGAAGAGACCCAGTACTTC.

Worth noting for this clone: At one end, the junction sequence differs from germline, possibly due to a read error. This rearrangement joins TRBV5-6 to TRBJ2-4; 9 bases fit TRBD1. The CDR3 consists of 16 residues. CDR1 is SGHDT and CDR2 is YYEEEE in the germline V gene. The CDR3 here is CASSPSGTGILSATNF. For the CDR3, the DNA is TGTGCCAGCAGCCCCTCCGGGACAGGGATACTCTCGGCCACAAACTTC.

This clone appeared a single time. The CDR3: CASSGRGTDTQYF. The CDR3 coding sequence is TGCGCCAGCAGCGGCCGGGGCACAGATACGCAGTATTTT. This chain uses TRBV5-1 with TRBJ2-3; D is ambiguous. Deletions cut 4 bases from V and 1 base from J, with 7 bases between. The CDR3 runs 13 residues. Germline loops: CDR1 SGHRS, CDR2 YFSETQ.

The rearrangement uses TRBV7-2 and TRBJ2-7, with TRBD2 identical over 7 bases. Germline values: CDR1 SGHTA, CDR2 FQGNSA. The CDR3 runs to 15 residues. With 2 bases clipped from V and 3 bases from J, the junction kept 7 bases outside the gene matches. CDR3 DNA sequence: TGTGCCAGCAGCTTATCGGGACTAATGCTCTACGAGCAGTACTTC. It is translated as CASSLSGLMLYEQYF.